These 21 T cell receptor beta chains originate from one sample sequenced in a study of T-cell reconstitution after alpha-beta-depleted transplantation in children. A TCRbeta library incorporating unique molecular identifiers was prepared. A single record per CDR3 protein comes from TCRdb applying MiXCR to the PCR reads. The sample carries some 500,000 distinct CDR3 sequences, approximately 32% recorded once. Sequencing used PBMCs from the stem cell graft donor, obtained from the stem cell graft. The receptors were gathered from a human donor who donated a stem cell graft to a child with aplastic anemia.

This clonotype was seen only a few times. This chain connects TRBV7-3 to TRBJ1-1; D uncertain. Trimming pared 0 bases from V and 4 bases from J, leaving 6 bases between. This CDR3 has 13 amino acids. Per germline, CDR1 SGHTA and CDR2 FQGTGA. The CDR3 loop is CASSLTVLTEAFF. CDR3 sequence (DNA): TGTGCCAGCAGCTTAACAGTGCTCACTGAAGCTTTCTTT.

Only a few counts were recorded for this clonotype. V and J are TRBV12-3 or TRBV12-4 and TRBJ1-2; D remains ambiguous. V lost 6 bases and J lost 8, with 16 bases in between. The CDR3 is 13 amino acids. In DNA form, the CDR3 reads TGTGCCAGCAGAGAAGCGGACCTGGGAGGCTACACCTTC. Protein sequence: CASREADLGGYTF.

The rearrangement joins TRBV19 to TRBJ2-2; tentatively, D is TRBD1 (5 bases). This CDR3 has 13 residues. The germline V and J ends were trimmed by 6 bases and 5 bases, with 10 bases remaining between them. The germline V gene encodes CDR1 LNHDA and CDR2 SQIVND (reference sequence). The CDR3 reads CASSRDRTGELFF. Written as DNA, the CDR3 is TGTGCCAGTAGCAGGGATAGGACCGGGGAGCTGTTTTTT.

The rearrangement joins TRBV12-3 or TRBV12-4 to TRBJ1-4; 9 bases are shared with TRBD1. The V gene end was trimmed by 6 bases and the J gene end by 8 bases; junction bases not matched to a gene: 4. This CDR3 is built from 13 residues. This CDR3 reads CASRGQGGEKLFF. The CDR3 DNA reads as TGTGCCAGCAGGGGACAGGGAGGGGAAAAACTGTTTTTT.

This clonotype was detected only a few times. The J gene is TRBJ1-1, the V gene TRBV29-1; D is unresolved. The V and J ends lost 8 bases and 5 bases respectively, with 15 bases between them. The germline V gene encodes CDR1 SQVTM and CDR2 ANQGSEA. There are 12 residues in the CDR3. In DNA, the CDR3 is TGCAGCTATTCTTCAAGTTGGACTGAAGCTTTCTTT. Its translation: CSYSSSWTEAFF. Supplemented by reference TRBV29-1 and TRBJ1-1, the full variable domain reads SAVISQKPSRDICQRGTSLTIQCQVDSQVTMMFWYRQQPGQSLTLIATANQGSEATYESGFVIDKFPISRPNLTFSTLTVSNMSPEDSSIYLCSYSSSWTEAFFGQGTRLTVV.

A single count supports this clonotype. This chain uses TRBV4-3 with TRBJ1-2, with 9 bases identical to TRBD1. The trim removed 0 bases at V and 8 bases at J, leaving 10 bases unmatched. The CDR3 has 16 amino acids. Germline V gives CDR1 LGHNA, CDR2 YSLEER. This CDR3 reads CASSQERTGGLWGYTF. CDR3 nucleotides: TGCGCCAGCAGCCAAGAACGTACAGGGGGCTTATGGGGCTACACCTTC.

This clonotype was observed a handful of times. The V gene is TRBV12-3 or TRBV12-4, the J gene TRBJ2-2, with D possibly matching TRBD2 (7 bases). Trimming removed 10 bases from V and 4 bases from J, with 16 bases in between. The CDR3 contains 14 residues. For the CDR3, the DNA is TGTGCCAACAGGGCGGGAGTGGTCACCGGGGAGCTGTTTTTT. This translates into CANRAGVVTGELFF.

The rearrangement links TRBV7-9 to TRBJ1-1; TRBD1 aligns across 8 bases. CDR3 length equals 15 residues. Per germline, CDR1 SEHNR and CDR2 FQNEAQ (reference sequence). V gave up 5 bases and J gave up 6 bases; unmatched junction bases: 11. CDR3 protein: CASSRPQGAEAEAFF. The CDR3 DNA follows: TGTGCCAGCAGCCGACCTCAGGGGGCTGAGGCTGAAGCTTTCTTT.

This clonotype has only a few counts. The V gene is TRBV7-2, the J gene TRBJ2-3, with TRBD2 identical over 11 bases. Losses at the gene ends were 6 bases for V and 5 bases for J; bases not matched to a gene: 10. Looked up from germline, CDR1 is SGHTA and CDR2 is FQGNSA. There are 16 residues in the CDR3. The CDR3 DNA follows: TGTGCCAGCAGTTCGCTTAGCGGGAGGGCCCAAGATACGCAGTATTTT. This translates into CASSSLSGRAQDTQYF.

This clonotype was observed at least ten times. V usage is TRBV6-2 or TRBV6-3 and J usage is TRBJ2-7, with D possibly TRBD2 on 6 matching bases. Germline V gives CDR1 MNHEY, CDR2 SVGEGT. Trimming left V 6 bases short and J 5 bases short, with 23 bases between. This CDR3 comprises 16 residues. The CDR3 DNA reads as TGTGCCAGCAGCTTCGGCCGTGGGACTGGCTTCCACGAGCAGTACTTC. Its protein is CASSFGRGTGFHEQYF.

CDR3 sequence reads: CASSPNPTRVDEQFF. CDR3 in DNA: TGTGCCAGCAGCCCAAACCCCACCCGGGTGGATGAGCAGTTCTTC. This chain links TRBV7-3 with TRBJ2-1; D unclear. V was pared by 5 bases and J by 8 bases, with 19 bases between. From germline, CDR1 is SGHTA and CDR2 FQGTGA. This CDR3 is built from 15 residues.

This sequence joins TRBV30 and TRBJ2-5; no clear D. CDR1 is GTSNPN, CDR2 SVGIG, per germline (reference sequence). Trimming removed 0 bases at V and 0 bases at J, with 5 bases between. CDR3 length equals 13 residues. The CDR3 nucleotides are TGTGCCTGGAGTGTAAAGGACCAAGAGACCCAGTACTTC. Its protein is CAWSVKDQETQYF.

This clonotype was found once. This sequence joins TRBV7-2 and TRBJ2-1; D gene uncertain. There are 15 residues in the CDR3. In germline, CDR1 is SGHTA, CDR2 FQGNSA. V lost 1 base and J 4 bases, leaving 11 bases between the germline ends. CDR3 amino acids: CASSLGSAEYNEQFF. The CDR3 DNA reads as TGTGCCAGCAGCTTAGGGTCCGCGGAGTACAATGAGCAGTTCTTC.

The chain links TRBV25-1 to TRBJ2-1; D not certain. Germline V gene data show CDR1 as MGHDK and CDR2 as SYGVNS. The CDR3 totals 10 residues. The V end was cut by 5 bases, the J end by 8 bases, with 4 bases between. The CDR3, as DNA: TGTGCCAGCAGTCTAGATGAGCAGTTCTTC. This encodes CASSLDEQFF.

This clonotype was seen a handful of times. The V and J genes are TRBV7-8 and TRBJ2-7; maybe TRBD1 (6 bases). V lost 4 bases and J lost 3, with 13 bases in between. Germline V gives CDR1 SGHVS, CDR2 FQNEAQ. The CDR3 length is 14 residues. The chain's CDR3 is CASSSFLGGYEQYV. The CDR3 DNA is TGTGCCAGCAGCTCGTTTCTAGGGGGCTACGAGCAGTACGTC.

This chain connects TRBV20-1 to TRBJ2-4, with D maybe TRBD1 (7 bases). The CDR3 loop spans 16 amino acids. The germline gives CDR1 DFQATT, CDR2 SNEGSKA (reference sequence). V was shortened by 0 bases and J by 6 bases, with 18 bases between the two germline ends. CDR3 protein: CSARDWGAGGRNIQYF. CDR3 in DNA: TGCAGTGCTAGAGATTGGGGGGCAGGGGGGCGAAACATTCAGTACTTC.

The gene calls are TRBV27 and TRBJ2-2; no firm D call. Trimming removed 4 bases at V and 1 base at J, with 10 bases between. Germline V CDR1 and CDR2: MNHEY, SMNVEV (reference sequence). The CDR3 is 15 residues long. In nucleotides, the CDR3 is TGTGCCAGCAGTTCGAAGCTTATGAACACCGGGGAGCTGTTTTTT. It is translated as CASSSKLMNTGELFF.

This clonotype occurred a few times. The rearrangement links TRBV7-9 to TRBJ1-2; 8 positions agree with TRBD1. This CDR3 comprises 14 residues. After removal of 4 bases from V and 8 bases from J, the junction contained 9 bases not matched to a gene. Germline V lookup: CDR1 SEHNR, CDR2 FQNEAQ (reference sequence). The CDR3 spells CASSSIQGAGGYTF. In DNA form, the CDR3 reads TGTGCCAGCAGCTCTATTCAGGGGGCTGGAGGCTACACCTTC.

The V gene is TRBV30, the J gene TRBJ2-3, with TRBD1 matching over 9 bases. Germline V gene data show CDR1 as GTSNPN and CDR2 as SVGIG (reference sequence). J was trimmed by 6 bases and V by 5 bases; bases with no gene match: 12. This CDR3 contains 15 residues. CDR3 bases: TGTGCCTGGGGGACAGGGAGCCGTGCGTCCGATACGCAGTATTTT. This translates into CAWGTGSRASDTQYF.

The V call is TRBV7-2, the J call TRBJ2-3; TRBD1 aligns across 7 bases. Germline V lookup: CDR1 SGHTA, CDR2 FQGNSA. The V segment lost 6 bases and the J segment 7 bases; nucleotides outside the gene matches: 7. This CDR3 spans 13 amino acids. The CDR3 nucleotides are TGTGCCAGCAGGCCGACAGGGTCAAATACGCAGTATTTT. It is translated as CASRPTGSNTQYF.

V and J are TRBV7-3 and TRBJ1-2, with D unclear. Germline V CDR1 and CDR2: SGHTA, FQGTGA. V was shortened by 5 bases and J by 4 bases, with 11 bases between the two germline ends. The CDR3 contains 13 residues. The CDR3 DNA reads TGTGCCAGCAGCAAAGACGGAACCTATGGCTACACCTTC. This encodes CASSKDGTYGYTF.